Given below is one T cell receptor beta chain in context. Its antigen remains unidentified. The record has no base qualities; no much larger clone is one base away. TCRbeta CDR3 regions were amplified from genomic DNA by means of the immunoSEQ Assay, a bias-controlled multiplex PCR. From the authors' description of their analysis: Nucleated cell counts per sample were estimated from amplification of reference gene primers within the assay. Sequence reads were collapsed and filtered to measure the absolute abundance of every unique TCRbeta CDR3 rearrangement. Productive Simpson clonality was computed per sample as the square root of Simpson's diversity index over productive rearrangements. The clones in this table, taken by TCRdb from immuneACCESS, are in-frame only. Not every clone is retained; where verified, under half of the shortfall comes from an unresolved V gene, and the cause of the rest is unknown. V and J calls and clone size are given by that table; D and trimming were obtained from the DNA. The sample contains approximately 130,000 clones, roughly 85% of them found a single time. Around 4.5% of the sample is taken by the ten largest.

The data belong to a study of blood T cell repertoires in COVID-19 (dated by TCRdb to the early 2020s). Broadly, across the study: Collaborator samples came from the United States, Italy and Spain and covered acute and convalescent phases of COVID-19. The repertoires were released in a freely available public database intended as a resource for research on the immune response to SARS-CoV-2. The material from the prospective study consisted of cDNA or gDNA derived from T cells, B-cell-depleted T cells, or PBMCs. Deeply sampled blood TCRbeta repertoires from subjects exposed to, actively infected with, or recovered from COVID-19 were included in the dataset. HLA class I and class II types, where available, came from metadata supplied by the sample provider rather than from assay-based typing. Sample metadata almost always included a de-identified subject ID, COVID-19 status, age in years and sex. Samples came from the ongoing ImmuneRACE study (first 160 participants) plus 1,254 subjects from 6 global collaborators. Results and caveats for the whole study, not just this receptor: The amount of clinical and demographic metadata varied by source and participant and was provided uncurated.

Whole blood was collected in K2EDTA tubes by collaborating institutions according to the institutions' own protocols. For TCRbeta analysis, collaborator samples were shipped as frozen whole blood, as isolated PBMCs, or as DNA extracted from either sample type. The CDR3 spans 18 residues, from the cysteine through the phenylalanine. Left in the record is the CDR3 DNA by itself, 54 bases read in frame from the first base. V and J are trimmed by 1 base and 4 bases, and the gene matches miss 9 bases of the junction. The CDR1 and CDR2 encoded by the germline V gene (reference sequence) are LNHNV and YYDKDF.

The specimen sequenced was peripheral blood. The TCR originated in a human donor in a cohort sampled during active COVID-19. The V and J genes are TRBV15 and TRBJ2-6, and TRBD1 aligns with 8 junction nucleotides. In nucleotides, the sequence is TGTGCCACCAGCAGAGCCGGGACAGGCGTAGGGGGGGCCAACGTCCTGACTTTC. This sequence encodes CATSRAGTGVGGANVLTF. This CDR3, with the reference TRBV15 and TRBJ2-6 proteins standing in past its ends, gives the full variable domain DAMVIQNPRYQVTQFGKPVTLSCSQTLNHNVMYWYQQKSSQAPKLLFHYYDKDFNNEADTPDNFQSRRPNTSFCFLDIRSPGLGDTAMYLCATSRAGTGVGGANVLTFGAGSRLTVL.